This T cell receptor (beta chain) was obtained from a study of metastatic and nonmetastatic thyroid tumors. TCRdb reanalyzed the PCR reads with MiXCR. The sample yields roughly 5,600 clones, 30% seen once. The CDR3 is 17 amino acids. The germline CDR1 and CDR2 sequences are SNHLY and FYNNEI. Trimming cost V 6 bases and J 1 base; bases outside gene matches: 7. By share, this clone counts as medium-sized. Each patient came to thyroid surgery without any prior treatment (of any kind). Input material: adjacent normal tissue. The receptor was derived from a female donor with papillary thyroid cancer or a benign thyroid nodule (not recorded which). Some clones in this sample may be carry-over from other donors' samples. This chain connects TRBV2 to TRBJ2-6; 9 nucleotides match TRBD2. In DNA form, the CDR3 reads TGTGCCAGCAGACGCCTAGCGGGACCGTCTGGGGCCAACGTCCTGACTTTC. Protein sequence: CASRRLAGPSGANVLTF.